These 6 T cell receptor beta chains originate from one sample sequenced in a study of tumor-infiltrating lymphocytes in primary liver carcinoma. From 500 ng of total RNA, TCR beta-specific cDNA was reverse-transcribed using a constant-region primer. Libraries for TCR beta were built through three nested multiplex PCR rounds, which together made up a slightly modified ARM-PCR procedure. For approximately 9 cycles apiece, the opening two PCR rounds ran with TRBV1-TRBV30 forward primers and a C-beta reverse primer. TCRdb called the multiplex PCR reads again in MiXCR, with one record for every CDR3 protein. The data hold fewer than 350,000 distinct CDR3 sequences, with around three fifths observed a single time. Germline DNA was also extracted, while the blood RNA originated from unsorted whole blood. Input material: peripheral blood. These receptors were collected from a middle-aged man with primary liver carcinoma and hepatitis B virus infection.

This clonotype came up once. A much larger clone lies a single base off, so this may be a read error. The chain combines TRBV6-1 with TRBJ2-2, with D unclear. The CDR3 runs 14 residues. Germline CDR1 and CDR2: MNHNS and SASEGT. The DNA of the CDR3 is TGTGCCAGCAGTGAACTCCTACACACCCGGGAGCTGTTTTTT. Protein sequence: CASSELLHTRELFF.

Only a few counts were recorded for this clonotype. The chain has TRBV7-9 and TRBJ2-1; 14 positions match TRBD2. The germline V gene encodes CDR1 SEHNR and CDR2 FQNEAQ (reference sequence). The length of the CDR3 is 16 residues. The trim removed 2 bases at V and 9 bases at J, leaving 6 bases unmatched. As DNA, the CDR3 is TGTGCCAGCAGCTTACCGGGACTAGCGGGGGCGGTTGAGCAGTTCTTC. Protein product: CASSLPGLAGAVEQFF.

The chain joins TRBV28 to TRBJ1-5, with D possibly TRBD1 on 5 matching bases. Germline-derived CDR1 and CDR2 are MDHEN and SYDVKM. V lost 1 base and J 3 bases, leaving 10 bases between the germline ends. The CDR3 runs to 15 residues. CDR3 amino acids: CASSLSDSFNQPQHF. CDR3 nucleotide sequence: TGTGCCAGCAGTTTATCCGACAGCTTCAATCAGCCCCAGCATTTT.

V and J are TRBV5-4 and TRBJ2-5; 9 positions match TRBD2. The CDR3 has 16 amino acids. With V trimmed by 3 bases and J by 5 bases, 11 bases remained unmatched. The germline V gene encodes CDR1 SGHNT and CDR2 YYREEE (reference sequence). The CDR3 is CASSSETSGYIETQYF. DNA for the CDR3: TGTGCCAGCAGCTCCGAGACTAGCGGATATATCGAGACCCAGTACTTC.

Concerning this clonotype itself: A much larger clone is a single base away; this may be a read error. The CDR3 region has the DNA TGCGCCAGCAGCCATACGGGGACGAATGAAAAACTGTTTTTT. This sequence encodes CASSHTGTNEKLFF. The chain combines TRBV4-1 with TRBJ1-4; perhaps TRBD1 as D (5 bases). The CDR3 totals 14 residues. Germline-derived CDR1 and CDR2 are MGHRA and YSYEKL. The V end lost 3 bases, the J end lost 5 bases, and 10 bases lay between the germline ends.

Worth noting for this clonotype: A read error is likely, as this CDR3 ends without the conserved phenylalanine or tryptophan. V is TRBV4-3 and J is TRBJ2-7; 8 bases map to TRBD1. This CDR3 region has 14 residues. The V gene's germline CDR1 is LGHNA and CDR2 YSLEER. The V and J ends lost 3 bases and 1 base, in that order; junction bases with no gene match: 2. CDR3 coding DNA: TGCGCCAGCAGCCAGAGACAGGGGTCCTACGAGCAGTACTCC. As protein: CASSQRQGSYEQYS.